A single T cell receptor (beta chain) is shown here with its context. The sample comes from a study of control samples from healthy donors and cancer patients. CDR3 length equals 14 residues. CDR1 LGHNA and CDR2 YNFKEQ come from the germline V gene. V lost 5 bases to trimming and J lost 7 bases; unmatched junction nucleotides: 4. Assay: immunoSEQ multiplex PCR; the TCRdb copy retains only in-frame clones and omits some. The data contain some 140,000 clones, around 90% of them seen just once; the ten biggest clones take up around 11%. The source material was blood. This chain joins TRBV4-2 and TRBJ1-6, with 8 bases identical to TRBD1. The receptor was isolated from a man aged 25-45 years in good health. The CDR3 region has the DNA TGTGCCAGCAGCAAACAGGGGGACAATTCACCCCTCCACTTT. It translates to CASSKQGDNSPLHF.